The clone carrying this T cell receptor (beta chain) was seen repeatedly, ten times or more. Antigen: not known. TCRdb re-called the reads with MiXCR, one entry per CDR3 protein. Among approximately 770,000 distinct CDR3 sequences, roughly 29% were seen once, and the ten largest hold around 13%. The data are from a study of T cell repertoires in cytomegalovirus infection. The germline gives CDR1 SGHTA, CDR2 FQGNSA. With 7 bases removed from V and 0 bases from J, the gap between germline ends came to 13 bases. The CDR3 consists of 15 residues. J is TRBJ2-1 and V is TRBV7-2, with no clear D. This clonotype was sampled from a human donor in good health (CMV status not recorded). Some clones in this sample may be carry-over from other donors' samples. Here the sequenced sample was cultured CD8+ T cells from PBMCs, taken from culture after CMV antigen stimulation. The CDR3 sequence is CASTFTASSYNEQFF. CDR3 nucleotide sequence: TGTGCCAGCACCTTTACGGCTAGCTCCTACAATGAGCAGTTCTTC. The variable domain in full, completed from reference TRBV7-2 and TRBJ2-1, reads GAGVSQSPSNKVTEKGKDVELRCDPISGHTALYWYRQSLGQGLEFLIYFQGNSAPDKSGLPSDRFSAERTGGSVSTLTIQRTQQEDSAVYLCASTFTASSYNEQFFGPGTRLTVL.